The 7 T cell receptor beta chains presented below share a single source sample, sequenced in a study of T-cell reconstitution after alpha-beta-depleted transplantation in children. Study results and limitations: Hyperexpanded clones declined; after one year, newly produced T cells mostly supplied diversity.

Their target antigens are unknown. Unique molecular identifiers were used in preparing the TCRbeta library. One entry per CDR3 protein, called by TCRdb with MiXCR from the PCR reads. The sample shows 250,000 to 300,000 distinct CDR3 sequences, nearly 8% of them seen only once. The sequencing here drew on peripheral blood, taken 360 days after TCRalphabeta/CD19-depleted stem cell transplant. All receptors derive from a female patient between 2 and 15 years old who had a stem cell transplant for Fanconi anemia, so the T cells may come from the graft donor.

The table lists this clonotype with a few counts. The chain has TRBV7-9 and TRBJ2-1; 11 nucleotides match TRBD2. This CDR3 comprises 17 residues. The germline V gene has CDR1 SEHNR and CDR2 FQNEAQ (reference sequence). The V segment lost 6 bases and the J segment 8 bases; nucleotides outside the gene matches: 15. The DNA of the CDR3 is TGTGCCAGCAGACATAGCGGGGGGGCCCCAACAAGGGATGAGCAGTTCTTC. Translating gives CASRHSGGAPTRDEQFF.

This clonotype has only a few counts. The CDR3 loop reads CASSQMMDQPQHF. CDR3 sequence (DNA): TGTGCCAGCAGCCAAATGATGGATCAGCCCCAGCATTTT. V usage is TRBV3-1 and J usage is TRBJ1-5; D remains unclear. Trimming removed 2 bases at V and 5 bases at J, with 7 bases between. This CDR3 comprises 13 residues. Germline V gene lookup returns CDR1 LGHDT and CDR2 YNNKEL (reference sequence).

This chain uses TRBV7-2 with TRBJ2-3, with D unresolved. The CDR3 spans 14 residues. Trimming pared 0 bases from V and 4 bases from J, leaving 8 bases between. Germline loops: CDR1 SGHTA, CDR2 FQGNSA. The CDR3 DNA reads as TGTGCCAGCAGCTTAGCTGGTTGGGCAGATACGCAGTATTTT. Encoded protein: CASSLAGWADTQYF.

The chain employs TRBV6-5 and TRBJ2-1, with TRBD2 identical over 7 bases. V lost 8 bases to trimming and J lost 2 bases; unmatched junction nucleotides: 12. The CDR3 consists of 16 residues. From germline, CDR1 is MNHEY and CDR2 SVGAGI. The CDR3 region has the DNA TGTGCCAGCCTCTCCTCGGCGGGGGTAACCTACAATGAGCAGTTCTTC. This gives the protein CASLSSAGVTYNEQFF.

The J gene is TRBJ1-4, the V gene TRBV4-2; D is unresolved. CDR1 is LGHNA, CDR2 YNFKEQ, per germline. The CDR3 covers 14 residues. Deletions cut 4 bases from V and 0 bases from J, with 6 bases between. CDR3 region: CASSPGPTNEKLFF. In DNA form, the CDR3 reads TGTGCCAGCAGCCCTGGACCAACTAATGAAAAACTGTTTTTT.

In nucleotides, the CDR3 is TGCAGTGCTAGAGATTGGTCCGGGAGATCCTCTGAGCAGTTCTTC. This encodes CSARDWSGRSSEQFF. The chain links TRBV20-1 to TRBJ2-1; D is perhaps TRBD2 (6 bases). V was cut by 0 bases and J by 9 bases, with 18 bases left in between. This CDR3 has 15 residues. CDR1 DFQATT and CDR2 SNEGSKA come from the germline V gene (reference sequence).

The chain recombines TRBV18 with TRBJ1-2, with TRBD1 matching over 10 bases. The germline CDR1 and CDR2 sequences are KGHSH and LQKENI. The CDR3 runs to 16 residues. V trimming: 6 bases; J trimming: 6 bases; junction bases outside the gene matches: 13. Written as DNA, the CDR3 is TGTGCCAGCTCCCTGACAGGGGGCGCCAATATGGATGGCTACACCTTC. This gives the protein CASSLTGGANMDGYTF.